Below are 21 T cell receptor beta chains sequenced from a single sample in a study of a mutant IDH1 vaccine in newly diagnosed glioma. No antigens are known for them. Time point noted: week 5, during vaccination. A 20-mer mutant IDH1 peptide at 300 ug was injected subcutaneously with topical imiquimod. Sequenced by immunoSEQ multiplex PCR; TCRdb stores in-frame clones only, minus some. The sample consists of 53,000 or so clones, about 77% of them appearing once. The specimen comprised PBMCs, sampled from a glioma patient whose treatment included an IDH1 peptide vaccine. These receptors were collected from a man aged 50 to 59 with glioma.

The chain links TRBV2 to TRBJ2-5, with D maybe TRBD2 (5 bases). CDR1 and CDR2 (germline): SNHLY, FYNNEI. V was shortened by 8 bases and J by 4 bases, with 14 bases between the two germline ends. The CDR3 totals 13 residues. CDR3 bases: TGTGCCAGCCTGAGGGAAGGTCTAGAGACCCAGTACTTC. Encoded protein: CASLREGLETQYF.

The count of this clone is one. This rearrangement joins TRBV15 to TRBJ1-3, with D possibly TRBD1 on 5 matching bases. Trimming took 3 bases from V and 0 from J, leaving 15 bases between them. From germline, CDR1 is LNHNV and CDR2 YYDKDF (reference sequence). CDR3 length: 17 amino acids. The CDR3, as DNA: TGTGCCACCAGCAGTCGCATACCGGGACCCTCTGGAAACACCATATATTTT. This sequence encodes CATSSRIPGPSGNTIYF.

The gene calls are TRBV6-6 and TRBJ1-2; tentatively, D is TRBD1 (6 bases). V dropped 7 bases and J dropped 0 bases, with 12 bases sitting between them. Germline V lookup: CDR1 MNHNY, CDR2 SVGAGI (reference sequence). This CDR3 comprises 14 residues. The CDR3 sequence is CASTQGHPNYGYTF. In DNA form, the CDR3 reads TGTGCCAGCACCCAGGGGCATCCTAACTATGGCTACACCTTC.

This rearrangement joins TRBV19 to TRBJ1-5; possible D gene TRBD1, 6 bases. This CDR3 region has 19 residues. Trimming pared 4 bases from V and 0 bases from J, leaving 22 bases between. CDR1 and CDR2 from the germline V gene are LNHDA and SQIVND (reference sequence). CDR3 amino acids: CASSREYTAGHYSNQPQHF. The CDR3, as DNA: TGTGCCAGTAGTAGGGAGTATACGGCGGGACATTATAGCAATCAGCCCCAGCATTTT.

This sequence joins TRBV6-5 and TRBJ1-1; TRBD1 matches 7 bases. The V gene's germline CDR1 is MNHEY and CDR2 SVGAGI. V lost 9 bases, J lost 5 bases, and 15 bases stayed unmatched. The CDR3 totals 15 residues. This CDR3 reads CASRNAGGAETEAFF. The CDR3, as DNA: TGTGCCAGTAGAAACGCAGGGGGAGCTGAGACTGAAGCTTTCTTT.

This clone has a handful of counts. The chain employs TRBV7-8 and TRBJ1-5; 9 bases align to TRBD1. The J segment lost 12 bases and the V segment lost 5 bases, leaving 5 bases of the junction unmatched. Looked up from germline, CDR1 is SGHVS and CDR2 is FQNEAQ. CDR3 length equals 12 residues. The CDR3 DNA follows: TGTGCCAGCAGCCCCCACAGGGGGCTCCAGCATTTT. Its translation is CASSPHRGLQHF.

V usage is TRBV5-6 and J usage is TRBJ1-3, with TRBD1 matching 7 bases. Germline-derived CDR1 and CDR2 are SGHDT and YYEEEE. J gave up 0 bases and V 4 bases, and 10 bases lay outside the gene matches. The CDR3 has 17 amino acids. CDR3 in amino acids: CASSPLGGRRSGNTIYF. The CDR3, as DNA: TGTGCCAGCAGCCCCCTAGGGGGCAGGCGCTCTGGAAACACCATATATTTT.

CDR3 protein: CASSKAPATRQAPNTEAFF. CDR3 bases: TGTGCCAGCAGCAAAGCGCCCGCTACAAGACAAGCCCCGAACACTGAAGCTTTCTTT. This chain joins TRBV21-1 and TRBJ1-1; TRBD1 reflects the table's D call only, with no check against the DNA. TRBV21-1 represents a pseudogene. This CDR3 region has 19 residues.

The chain is built from TRBV6-1 and TRBJ1-1, with D unresolved. This CDR3 has 10 amino acids. Germline V gene lookup returns CDR1 MNHNS and CDR2 SASEGT. V lost 4 bases and J lost 11, with 8 bases in between. The CDR3 DNA sequence: TGTGCCAGCAGTGGACCGTCCGCTTTCTTT. Its translation: CASSGPSAFF.

This clone was seen a handful of times. The chain has TRBV5-6 and TRBJ1-1; D gene ambiguous. The V and J ends lost 2 bases and 4 bases respectively, with 12 bases between them. Germline V gene sequence: CDR1 SGHDT, CDR2 YYEEEE. The CDR3 spans 14 residues. The CDR3 nucleotides are TGTGCCAGCAGCTTAAGTGCCAGGACCACTGAAGCTTTCTTT. It translates to CASSLSARTTEAFF.

The CDR3, as DNA: TGTGCCAGCAGCCTACAGGGACTCAAAACTGAAGCTTTCTTT. Its translation: CASSLQGLKTEAFF. The J gene is TRBJ1-1, the V gene TRBV7-2; weak D call: TRBD1 (6 bases). Germline CDR1 reads SGHTA; CDR2 reads FQGNSA. The ends were cut back, 5 bases at V and 5 bases at J, with 15 bases in the middle. The CDR3 has 14 residues.

Only a few counts were recorded for this clone. This chain joins TRBV11-2 and TRBJ2-1, with a tentative D call TRBD2 (5 bases). The ends were cut back, 6 bases at V and 5 bases at J, with 11 bases in the middle. Germline loops: CDR1 SGHAT, CDR2 FQNNGV. The CDR3 consists of 13 residues. As DNA, the CDR3 is TGTGCCAGCAGTGGGCGGGTTGACAATGAGCAGTTCTTC. It is translated as CASSGRVDNEQFF.

The rearrangement uses TRBV2 and TRBJ1-2; TRBD1 matches at 10 bases. Germline CDR1 SNHLY, CDR2 FYNNEI. V shed 6 bases and J 7 bases; nucleotides not matched to a gene: 5. This CDR3 spans 13 amino acids. The CDR3 reads CASRTTGGGGYTF. The CDR3, as DNA: TGTGCCAGCAGGACGACAGGGGGCGGTGGCTACACCTTC.

The V and J genes are TRBV6-1 and TRBJ2-1; 7 bases map to TRBD1. This CDR3 region has 13 residues. Germline values: CDR1 MNHNS, CDR2 SASEGT. V shed 3 bases and J 8 bases; nucleotides not matched to a gene: 4. The CDR3 is CASSDRGTHEQFF. The CDR3 coding sequence is TGTGCCAGCAGTGACAGGGGGACGCATGAGCAGTTCTTC.

This clone has a single count. This chain joins TRBV6-5 and TRBJ1-1; D perhaps matches TRBD1 (6 bases). Germline values: CDR1 MNHEY, CDR2 SVGAGI. CDR3 length: 14 residues. Trimming took 7 bases from V and 4 from J, leaving 16 bases between them. This chain's CDR3 is CASTGSGGVTEAFF. As DNA, the CDR3 is TGTGCCAGCACGGGGAGCGGGGGCGTCACTGAAGCTTTCTTT.

This chain's CDR3 is CASSLSAGPAGELFF. The CDR3 nucleotides are TGTGCCAGCAGCTTATCGGCAGGGCCGGCCGGGGAGCTGTTTTTT. J is TRBJ2-2 and V is TRBV11-3; a weak D match, TRBD1 (5 bases). CDR3 size: 15 residues. V was clipped by 2 bases and J by 6 bases, with 13 bases between them. Per the germline V gene, CDR1 is SGHNT and CDR2 is YENEEA.

V gene TRBV10-3 combines with J gene TRBJ2-6; 7 positions match TRBD1. Germline V lookup: CDR1 ENHRY, CDR2 SYGVKD. This CDR3 spans 17 amino acids. J gave up 0 bases and V 5 bases, and 7 bases lay outside the gene matches. In DNA form, the CDR3 reads TGTGCCATCAGTTTAACAGGGGTCGACTCTGGGGCCAACGTCCTGACTTTC. Amino acid sequence: CAISLTGVDSGANVLTF.

The chain joins TRBV27 to TRBJ2-7, with 8 positions matching TRBD1. The junction had 7 bases not matched to a gene; V was cut back by 5 bases and J by 1 base. This CDR3 has 15 residues. The V gene's germline CDR1 is MNHEY and CDR2 SMNVEV (reference sequence). DNA for the CDR3: TGTGCCAGCAGTGAGACAGGGGTGTATTCCTACGAGCAGTACTTC. This sequence encodes CASSETGVYSYEQYF.

The rearrangement links TRBV18 to TRBJ2-7; no clear D. Germline lookup yields CDR1 KGHSH and CDR2 LQKENI. V was trimmed by 6 bases and J by 0 bases, leaving 12 bases between them. The CDR3 is made up of 14 amino acids. As DNA, the CDR3 is TGTGCCAGCTCCGACACGGGCATCTCCTACGAGCAGTACTTC. It specifies CASSDTGISYEQYF.

The J gene is TRBJ2-5, the V gene TRBV5-1; possibly TRBD2 for D (5 bases). V gave up 4 bases and J gave up 2 bases, with 12 bases separating them. The CDR3 contains 14 residues. Per germline, CDR1 SGHRS and CDR2 YFSETQ. The CDR3 bases are TGCGCCAGCAGCAGTGACGGGGTGCAAGAGACCCAGTACTTC. Amino acids: CASSSDGVQETQYF.

CDR3 nucleotides: TGCAGCGTTCGACAGGGAGGCCTGAATGAGCAGTTCTTC. It translates to CSVRQGGLNEQFF. This chain connects TRBV29-1 to TRBJ2-1, with a weak D call TRBD1 (7 bases). Germline CDR1 is SQVTM and CDR2 is ANQGSEA. The ends were cut back, 5 bases at V and 7 bases at J, with 15 bases in the middle. The CDR3 length is 13 residues.